Listed below are T cell receptor beta chains from one sample, sequenced in a study of blood T cell repertoires in COVID-19. Assay used: immunoSEQ multiplex PCR; TCRdb lists only in-frame clones, some missing. The sample holds fewer than 250,000 clones, roughly 80% seen once. Sequencing was done on a sample of peripheral blood. The receptors here all came from a woman aged 35 to 49 with active or convalescent COVID-19. The CDR3 runs from the conserved cysteine through the conserved F or W. The D gene is left open where the match is weak. Clone size, where shown, is once, few, many, or a class for clones that have expanded.

>.|TRBV30|TRBJ1-4|.
CAWRAGGVGEKLFF
TGTGCCTGGAGGGCGGGGGGCGTCGGTGAAAAACTGTTTTTT
>few|TRBV28|TRBJ1-2|.
CASSLGGYGYTF
TGTGCCAGCAGCCTCGGGGGCTATGGCTACACCTTC
>few|TRBV18|TRBJ1-2|TRBD1
CASSPQGSTYGYTF
TGTGCCAGCTCGCCACAGGGGTCCACCTATGGCTACACCTTC
>.|TRBV13|TRBJ2-3|TRBD2
CASSPRPGTSGGAPDTQYF
TGTGCCAGCAGCCCGCGTCCCGGGACTAGCGGGGGGGCCCCAGATACGCAGTATTTT
>.|TRBV3-1/TRBV3-2|TRBJ1-4|.
CASSQQGIVNEKLFF
TGTGCCAGCAGCCAGCAGGGGATTGTGAATGAAAAACTGTTTTTT
>.|TRBV19|TRBJ2-1|TRBD2
CASSIGGLASHEQFF
TGTGCCAGTAGTATAGGGGGACTAGCGTCCCATGAGCAGTTCTTC
>once|TRBV6-5|TRBJ1-5|.
CASAGEFSNQPQHF
TGTGCCAGCGCTGGGGAGTTTAGCAATCAGCCCCAGCATTTT
>.|TRBV7-9|TRBJ1-4|TRBD1
CASSQTGGAEKLFF
TGTGCCAGCAGCCAGACAGGGGGAGCTGAAAAACTGTTTTTT
>.|TRBV2|TRBJ1-6|TRBD1
CASSDGQGYSPLHF
TGTGCCAGCAGTGACGGACAGGGATATTCACCCCTCCACTTT
>.|TRBV28|TRBJ1-4|.
CASSLRGGGNEKLFF
TGTGCCAGCAGTTTAAGGGGCGGTGGTAATGAAAAACTGTTTTTT
>.|TRBV9|TRBJ1-1|.
CASSVSITGREAFF
TGTGCCAGCAGCGTAAGTATTACAGGGCGTGAAGCTTTCTTT
>.|TRBV10-3|TRBJ2-5|.
CAISGAEVPPFETQYF
TGTGCCATCAGTGGGGCGGAGGTCCCACCGTTCGAGACCCAGTACTTC
>few|TRBV11-3|TRBJ2-7|TRBD1
CASSPTGGGSYEQYF
TGTGCCAGCAGCCCTACAGGGGGTGGTTCCTACGAGCAGTACTTC
>.|TRBV6-5|TRBJ1-2|TRBD1
CASTFSTGIYGYTF
TGTGCCAGCACGTTTTCGACAGGGATCTATGGCTACACCTTC
>.|TRBV3-1/TRBV3-2|TRBJ2-1|TRBD1
CASSLRDSPCASYNEQFF
TGTGCCAGCAGCCTTCGGGACAGTCCCTGCGCCTCCTACAATGAGCAGTTCTTC
>.|TRBV6-5|TRBJ1-4|.
CASSTRTKTNEKLFF
TGTGCCAGCAGTACTCGGACAAAAACTAATGAAAAACTGTTTTTT
>.|TRBV6-4|TRBJ2-1|.
CASSSAGQTYNEQFF
TGTGCCAGCAGTTCAGCTGGACAAACCTACAATGAGCAGTTCTTC
>once|TRBV20-1|TRBJ1-5|.
CSASSGSNQPQHF
TGCAGTGCTAGTTCGGGAAGCAATCAGCCCCAGCATTTT
>.|TRBV5-4|TRBJ2-3|.
CASSAGRRSTDTQYF
TGTGCCAGCAGCGCGGGCCGACGGAGCACAGATACGCAGTATTTT
>.|TRBV27|TRBJ1-3|TRBD1
CASSVGGKYRGSPGNTIYF
TGTGCCAGCAGTGTAGGAGGAAAATACAGGGGTTCACCTGGAAACACCATATATTTT
>.|TRBV5-6|TRBJ1-2|TRBD1
CASSKQTGGAPLGGYTF
TGTGCCAGCAGCAAGCAGACAGGGGGCGCCCCTTTGGGAGGCTACACCTTC
>.|TRBV5-6|TRBJ2-5|TRBD2
CASSPLAGAGWETQYF
TGTGCCAGCAGTCCTCTAGCGGGGGCCGGATGGGAGACCCAGTACTTC
>.|TRBV6-5|TRBJ1-3|.
CASSRGVPGNTIYF
TGTGCCAGCAGTCGGGGGGTGCCTGGAAACACCATATATTTT
>.|TRBV29-1|TRBJ1-1|.
CSASPQGKATEAFF
TGCAGCGCCTCACCCCAGGGGAAGGCCACTGAAGCTTTCTTT
>.|TRBV29-1|TRBJ2-7|.
CSVALLAGSNEQYF
TGCAGCGTTGCCTTACTCGCGGGATCGAACGAGCAGTACTTC
>.|TRBV6-6|TRBJ2-7|TRBD2
CASSTPGLAGFEQYF
TGTGCCAGCAGTACACCGGGACTAGCGGGCTTCGAGCAGTACTTC
>.|TRBV5-1|TRBJ1-4|TRBD1
CASSFGTGGEKLFF
TGCGCCAGCAGCTTCGGGACAGGGGGTGAAAAACTGTTTTTT
>.|TRBV9|TRBJ1-2|.
CASSQNRESGYTF
TGTGCCAGCAGCCAAAACAGGGAGTCGGGCTACACCTTC
>.|TRBV5-4|TRBJ1-1|.
CASSEQTSMNTEAFF
TGTGCCAGCAGCGAGCAGACATCCATGAACACTGAAGCTTTCTTT
>.|TRBV5-1|TRBJ1-1|.
CASRNAAGSNQAFF
TGCGCCAGCAGGAACGCCGCAGGTTCAAACCAAGCTTTCTTT
>.|TRBV12-5|TRBJ1-2|.
CASGLRQEGDYTF
TGTGCTAGTGGTTTGAGGCAGGAGGGCGACTACACCTTC
>.|TRBV4-2|TRBJ2-5|TRBD2
CASSQSGTSGGQETQYF
TGTGCCAGCAGCCAATCAGGAACTAGCGGGGGCCAAGAGACCCAGTACTTC
>.|TRBV6-1|TRBJ1-2|.
CASSERWGGYQGNGYTF
TGTGCCAGCAGTGAACGATGGGGGGGCTACCAAGGTAATGGCTACACCTTC
>.|TRBV19|TRBJ2-7|.
CASSITRGGDEQYF
TGTGCCAGTAGTATTACCCGGGGAGGCGACGAGCAGTACTTC
>.|TRBV10-3|TRBJ2-1|TRBD2
CAISTSADIHEQFF
TGTGCCATCAGTACTAGCGCGGATATACATGAGCAGTTCTTC
>.|TRBV18|TRBJ1-2|.
CASSPPIFQYGYTF
TGTGCCAGCTCACCACCTATATTCCAGTATGGCTACACCTTC
>.|TRBV19|TRBJ1-4|TRBD1
CASQTGGRNEKLFF
TGTGCCAGCCAGACAGGGGGCAGGAATGAAAAACTGTTTTTT
>.|TRBV27|TRBJ2-7|TRBD2
CASSLVAGGYEQYF
TGTGCCAGCAGTTTAGTAGCGGGGGGTTACGAGCAGTACTTC
>few|TRBV11-3|TRBJ1-1|.
CASSPEGDIYEAFF
TGTGCCAGCAGCCCCGAGGGAGACATCTATGAAGCTTTCTTT
>.|TRBV4-2|TRBJ2-2|.
CASSQGGNGELFF
TGTGCCAGCAGCCAAGGAGGAAACGGGGAGCTGTTTTTT
>.|TRBV5-4|TRBJ2-3|TRBD2
CASSLDGSGGTDTQYF
TGTGCCAGCAGCTTGGATGGTAGCGGGGGCACAGATACGCAGTATTTT
>once|TRBV4-3|TRBJ1-4|TRBD1
CASSRGTGMDEKLFF
TGCGCCAGCAGCCGGGGGACAGGGATGGATGAAAAACTGTTTTTT
>once|TRBV30|TRBJ2-1|.
CAWTDYNEQFF
TGTGCCTGGACAGACTACAATGAGCAGTTCTTC
>.|TRBV4-2|TRBJ2-7|.
CASSRDKTGLYEQYF
TGTGCCAGCAGCCGAGATAAGACAGGACTCTACGAGCAGTACTTC
>.|TRBV9|TRBJ1-2|TRBD1
CASSVGQGPYGYTF
TGTGCCAGCAGCGTCGGACAGGGCCCGTATGGCTACACCTTC
>few|TRBV29-1|TRBJ2-7|TRBD1
CTAGTGSYEQYF
TGCACCGCCGGGACAGGGTCCTACGAGCAGTACTTC
>.|TRBV30|TRBJ1-1|TRBD1
CAWSVRGTGGDWNTEAFF
TGTGCCTGGAGTGTACGGGGGACAGGGGGAGATTGGAACACTGAAGCTTTCTTT
>.|TRBV11-3|TRBJ1-4|.
CASSRTGGDEKLFF
TGTGCCAGCAGCAGAACGGGGGGCGACGAAAAACTGTTTTTT